There are many counts of the clone carrying this TCR beta chain. Its antigen is unidentified. The data stem from a study of T cells in Graves' hyperthyroidism and ophthalmopathy. For the study at large: Blood from the periphery was taken at initial diagnosis, before any treatment.

TCR beta CDR3 regions were amplified from RNA. Using the HTBI primer set, a first-round RT-PCR was run on the TCR CDR3. Each CDR3 protein is one row after TCRdb ran MiXCR on the multiplex PCR reads. This sample has around 690,000 distinct CDR3 sequences, with roughly 17% found just once. The length of the CDR3 is 12 residues. In germline, CDR1 is SNHLY, CDR2 FYNNEI. V was clipped by 9 bases and J by 5 bases, with 10 bases between them. Study-wide points: Ophthalmopathy got predicted by the model a median roughly six months before its onset.

For Graves' hyperthyroidism to be stable, ophthalmopathy could not progress within 18 months. The rearrangement links TRBV2 to TRBJ2-2; a weak D match, TRBD2 (5 bases). The sequence was collected from a man over 45 with Graves' hyperthyroidism. Sequencing was performed on blood. CDR3: CARLDSTGELFF. CDR3 DNA: TGTGCCAGACTGGACTCGACCGGGGAGCTGTTTTTT.